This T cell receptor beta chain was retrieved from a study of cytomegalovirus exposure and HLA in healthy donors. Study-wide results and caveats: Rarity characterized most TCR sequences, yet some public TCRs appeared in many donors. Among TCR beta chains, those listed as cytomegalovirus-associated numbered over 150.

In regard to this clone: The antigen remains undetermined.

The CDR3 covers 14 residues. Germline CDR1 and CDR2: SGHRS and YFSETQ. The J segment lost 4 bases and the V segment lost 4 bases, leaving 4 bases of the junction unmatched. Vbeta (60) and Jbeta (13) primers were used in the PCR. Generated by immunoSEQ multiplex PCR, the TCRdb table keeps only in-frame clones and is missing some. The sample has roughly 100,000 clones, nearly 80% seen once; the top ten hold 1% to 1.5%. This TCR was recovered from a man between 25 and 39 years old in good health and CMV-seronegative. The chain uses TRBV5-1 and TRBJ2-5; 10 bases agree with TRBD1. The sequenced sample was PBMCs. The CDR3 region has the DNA TGCGCCAGCAGCAGAGGACAGGGGGGAGAGACCCAGTACTTC. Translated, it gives CASSRGQGGETQYF.